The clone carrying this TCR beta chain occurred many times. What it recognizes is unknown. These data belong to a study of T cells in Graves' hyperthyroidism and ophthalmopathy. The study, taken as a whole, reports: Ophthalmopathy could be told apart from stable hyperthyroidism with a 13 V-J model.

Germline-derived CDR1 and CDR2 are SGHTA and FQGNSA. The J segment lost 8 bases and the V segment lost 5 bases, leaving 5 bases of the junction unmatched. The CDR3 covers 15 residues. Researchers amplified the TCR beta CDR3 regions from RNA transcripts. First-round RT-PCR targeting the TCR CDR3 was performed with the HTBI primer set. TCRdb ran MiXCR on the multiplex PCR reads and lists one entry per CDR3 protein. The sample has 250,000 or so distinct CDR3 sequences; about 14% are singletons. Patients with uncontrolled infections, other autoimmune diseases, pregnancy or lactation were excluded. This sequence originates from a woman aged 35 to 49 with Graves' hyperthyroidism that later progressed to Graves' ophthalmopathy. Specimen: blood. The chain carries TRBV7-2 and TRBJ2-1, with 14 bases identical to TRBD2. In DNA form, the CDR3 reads TGTGCCAGCAGCCTGACTAGCGGGAGGGCCTATGAGCAGTTCTTC. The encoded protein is CASSLTSGRAYEQFF.